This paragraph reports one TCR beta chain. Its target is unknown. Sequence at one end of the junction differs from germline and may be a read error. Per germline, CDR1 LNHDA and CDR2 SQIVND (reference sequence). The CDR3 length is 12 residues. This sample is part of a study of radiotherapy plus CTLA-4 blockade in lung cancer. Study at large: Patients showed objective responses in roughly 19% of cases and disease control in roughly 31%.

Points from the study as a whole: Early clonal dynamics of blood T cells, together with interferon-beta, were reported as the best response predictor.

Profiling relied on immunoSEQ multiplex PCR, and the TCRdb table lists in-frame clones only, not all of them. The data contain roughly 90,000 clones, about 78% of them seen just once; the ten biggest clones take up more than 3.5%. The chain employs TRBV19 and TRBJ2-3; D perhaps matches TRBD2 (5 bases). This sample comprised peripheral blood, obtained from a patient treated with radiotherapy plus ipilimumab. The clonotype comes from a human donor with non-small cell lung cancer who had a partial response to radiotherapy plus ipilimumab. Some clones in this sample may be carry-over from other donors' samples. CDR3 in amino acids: CASSIKGGPPVF. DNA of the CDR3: TGTGCCAGTAGTATCAAAGGAGGCCCACCTGTTTTC.